The clone carrying this TCR beta chain appeared a few times. Its antigen is unknown. This entry is derived from a study of CD8 T cell repertoires and HIV-1 epitope variants. Overall study: 1M T cells were kept uncultured as a baseline. Study findings and constraints: About 10 antigen-specific TCR beta clonotypes were found; roughly 6 seemed cross-reactive to variants. The assay identified only TCR beta chains of antigen-proliferating T cells.

From germline, CDR1 is MNHEY and CDR2 SMNVEV (reference sequence). Trimming removed 3 bases from V and 2 bases from J, with 5 bases in between. This CDR3 spans 13 amino acids. Sequencing was performed with immunoSEQ multiplex PCR; in TCRdb, only in-frame clones are kept and a portion is missing. The sample shows 5,500 to 7,000 clones, about 70% of them seen only once. J is TRBJ2-1 and V is TRBV27; D uncertain. The source material was cultured CD8+ T cells derived from PBMCs. The receptor comes from a male donor with HIV. This CDR3 reads CASSFTAYNEQFF. The DNA for the CDR3 is TGTGCCAGCAGTTTCACAGCCTACAATGAGCAGTTCTTC.